In this sample, the clone carrying this T cell receptor beta chain turned up many times. The data belong to a study of T cells in Graves' hyperthyroidism and ophthalmopathy. Amplified regions were TCR beta CDR3 sequences from RNA transcripts. HTBI primers were employed in a first-round RT-PCR of the TCR CDR3. A single record per CDR3 protein comes from TCRdb applying MiXCR to the multiplex PCR reads. The repertoire has more than 500,000 distinct CDR3 sequences, approximately 15% of them found once; the top ten carry approximately 15%. V lost 6 bases to trimming and J lost 1 base, with 10 bases between them. The V gene's germline CDR1 is DFQATT and CDR2 SNEGSKA (reference sequence). This CDR3 region has 12 residues.

Sample: blood. The chain employs TRBV20-1 and TRBJ2-7; D is ambiguous. The TCR sequence derives from a middle-aged woman with Graves' hyperthyroidism. The CDR3 region has the DNA TGCAGTGCCACCGACAAATCCTACGAGCAGTACTTC. Encoded protein: CSATDKSYEQYF.